This T cell receptor (beta chain) was sequenced in a study of shared clonotypes between healthy human individuals (dated by TCRdb to about 2020). Notes on the research overall: Three men and a couple of women, aged 18 to 49 years, made up the cohort. For each donor, CD4 naive and CD4 memory were each given three plates, CD8 naive was given two plates, and CD8 memory was given one plate. To increase sequencing depth and limit assay-specific biases, different laboratories used diverse techniques to prepare libraries and sequence TCR repertoires. Blood TCR repertoires of a handful of healthy adults were deeply sequenced to estimate repertoire size and the extent of clonotype sharing between individuals. Between about 0.85 and 10 billion PBMCs per donor were obtained by leukapheresis. Results and caveats for the whole study, not just this receptor: Sampling was restricted to blood, and TCR repertoires in tissues likely differ from the TCR repertoires found in blood. Based on pairwise subsampling, the degree of clonotype sharing among donors was expected to be affected by sequencing depth. Higher generation probabilities were observed for clonotypes shared by all four sorted-subset donors than for non-shared clonotypes. Because the study included only a small number of donors, the genetic and exposure-history diversity represented was limited. About 4.5% of naive CD4, 3.5% of naive CD8, roughly 2.5% of memory CD4, and 0.4% of memory CD8 clonotypes were shared across several donors. Rarefaction of sorted-subset datasets indicated incomplete sequencing despite the large sequencing depth. Larger estimated clonotype richness was generally found for naive subsets than for memory subsets.

A note on this clone: Its specific antigen is unknown. Per-base qualities were not stored, and no clone one base away is much larger.

A distance of 14 bases separates the germline ends of V and J, which lose 2 bases and 3 bases respectively. The CDR3 contains 15 residues, cysteine and phenylalanine counted. The CDR3 DNA has 45 bases and is translated from base 1. CDR1 is given as SEHNR and CDR2 as FQNEAQ, both from the germline V gene (reference sequence). The donors were healthy, HIV-negative adults with no recently reported acute infections or vaccinations. Only Caucasian adults living in Nashville, Tennessee, USA were represented among the donors. CD4+ T cells were enriched by magnetic negative selection; naive cells were then positively selected on CD45RA, and the negative fraction formed the memory subset. Blood was obtained by leukapheresis, after which PBMCs were separated by Ficoll-Histopaque density gradient centrifugation and cryopreserved in liquid nitrogen vapor phase. Purity and quantity of every magnetically sorted T cell population were checked by analytical flow cytometry. Genomic DNA was isolated from every sorted fraction and measured by UV absorbance on a Nanodrop 2000c.

Using the deep immunoSEQ assay, multiplex PCR amplified TCR CDR3 regions from genomic DNA. Extracted genomic DNA from each cell subset was distributed evenly across all wells of several immunoSEQ 96-well plates, and each plate was treated as a replicate. For sorted subsets, each replicate PCR was loaded with 200 ng genomic DNA, equivalent to approximately 27,000 T cell genomes. Purified libraries were measured with a Qubit 3.0 fluorometer, size-checked on a Bioanalyzer 2100, and measured again with the KAPA Library Quantification kit. Every immunoSEQ 96-well plate was sequenced on a separate single-read 150-cycle Illumina NextSeq 550 flow cell. In the original analysis: Because the immunoSEQ output included only junctional sequences and no quality scores, the filtering could not be the same as the filtering used for full-length reads. To assign V/J genes and CDR3, sequences were annotated against IMGT germline references using PyIR, a Python wrapper for IgBLAST v1.9. Reads with weak V/J assignments (E-value above 1e-6), missing CDR3, stop codons, out-of-frame junctions, or ambiguous translated residues were removed. A V3J clonotype was defined by an identical inferred V gene, J gene, and CDR3 amino acid sequence. To compute the percentage overlap between repertoires, the number of shared unique clonotypes was divided by the size of the smaller repertoire. Richness of each repertoire was evaluated using RTK rarefaction, the Chao1 estimator, and Recon v2.1 estimates of unobserved clonotypes. Generation probabilities for all TCRbeta clonotypes obtained by the gDNA method from a handful of donors were computed using OLGA. Sourced from immuneACCESS, this table was stored by TCRdb with only in-frame sequences that have V and J called. A share of the clones is absent; for the studies checked, an unresolved V gene accounts for under half, and the remainder has no known explanation. The V and J calls and clone size come from that table; D and trimming were worked out from the DNA. Present in this sample are a few million clones, approximately 90% of which were seen just once. About 0.13% of the sample belongs to the ten largest clones.

Recombination linked TRBV7-9 to TRBJ2-7; the D segment could be TRBD2, given 7 matching bases. This clonotype originated in a young man in good health. The sequenced sample was naive CD4+ T cells sorted from blood. Read against the paper, the sample's cell subset or site label means: CD45RA+ positively selected. CDR3 reads: CASSLIGGVDYEQYF. The nucleotide sequence is TGTGCCAGCAGCTTAATAGGGGGGGTCGACTACGAGCAGTACTTC.